These 24 T cell receptor beta chains were sequenced from one sample in a study of T cells in Graves' hyperthyroidism and ophthalmopathy. What was amplified from RNA transcripts were TCR beta CDR3 regions. HTBI primers were used for first-round RT-PCR of the TCR CDR3. TCRdb ran MiXCR on the multiplex PCR reads and lists one entry per CDR3 protein. The profile shows roughly 500,000 distinct CDR3 sequences, 11% to 15% of them singletons. The sample consisted of blood. The receptors come from a woman in her 30s with Graves' hyperthyroidism that later progressed to Graves' ophthalmopathy.

This rearrangement joins TRBV29-1 to TRBJ1-3; no clear D gene. CDR3 length: 12 residues. Germline assignment: CDR1 SQVTM and CDR2 ANQGSEA. The V and J ends lost 0 bases and 10 bases respectively, with 10 bases between them. The CDR3 loop is CSVEDPPGTIYF. CDR3 nucleotide sequence: TGCAGCGTTGAAGACCCACCTGGGACCATATATTTT. The entire variable domain, with the rest obtained from reference TRBV29-1 and TRBJ1-3, is as follows: SAVISQKPSRDICQRGTSLTIQCQVDSQVTMMFWYRQQPGQSLTLIATANQGSEATYESGFVIDKFPISRPNLTFSTLTVSNMSPEDSSIYLCSVEDPPGTIYFGEGSWLTVV.

This clonotype was recorded at least ten times. The rearrangement joins TRBV6-1 to TRBJ2-5; the D gene is possibly TRBD1 (6 bases). Trimming shortened V by 5 bases and J by 5 bases, and 18 bases separated the two germline ends. The CDR3 is made up of 15 amino acids. CDR1 is MNHNS, CDR2 SASEGT, per germline. For the CDR3, the DNA is TGTGCCAGCAGTCCGATCCAGGGGTTCGGGGAGACCCAGTACTTC. Translating gives CASSPIQGFGETQYF.

For this clonotype: One base away lies a much larger clone, so this may be a sequencing read error. CDR3 in DNA: TGTGCCAGCAGCTTGGGGGGGTCGACTAGCTCGTACAATGAGCAGTTCTTC. Its protein is CASSLGGSTSSYNEQFF. The chain carries TRBV5-4 and TRBJ2-1; 7 positions agree with TRBD2. This CDR3 has 17 amino acids. The germline V gene encodes CDR1 SGHNT and CDR2 YYREEE (reference sequence). J was trimmed by 4 bases and V by 0 bases; bases with no gene match: 10.

The table lists this clonotype with many counts. The chain joins TRBV6-2 or TRBV6-3 to TRBJ1-2, with D tentatively TRBD1 (5 bases). CDR1 and CDR2 from the germline V gene are MNHEY and SVGEGT. Trimming removed 2 bases from V and 2 bases from J, with 9 bases in between. This CDR3 region has 14 residues. CDR3: CASSYGGTNYGYTF. CDR3 DNA sequence: TGTGCCAGCAGTTACGGAGGGACGAACTATGGCTACACCTTC.

This clonotype was seen at least ten times. The chain is built from TRBV29-1 and TRBJ2-1; the D gene is possibly TRBD1 (5 bases). This CDR3 has 14 residues. The germline CDR1 and CDR2 sequences are SQVTM and ANQGSEA. V was cut by 6 bases and J by 3 bases, with 15 bases left in between. Here the CDR3 DNA reads TGCAGCGTCCAAGGGGTAATCAACTACAATGAGCAGTTCTTC. Translation: CSVQGVINYNEQFF.

The table lists this clonotype with a few counts. V usage is TRBV12-3 or TRBV12-4 and J usage is TRBJ2-7; TRBD1 matches at 11 bases. V lost 6 bases and J lost 6; bases outside the gene matches: 10. The CDR3 is 15 amino acids. This chain's CDR3 is CASRSAGTGGGEQYF. Written as DNA, the CDR3 is TGTGCCAGCAGAAGCGCCGGGACAGGGGGGGGCGAGCAGTACTTC.

This clonotype has at least ten counts. The rearrangement uses TRBV29-1 and TRBJ2-1; 8 nucleotides line up with TRBD1. Germline-derived CDR1 and CDR2 are SQVTM and ANQGSEA. The CDR3 covers 14 residues. Losses at the gene ends were 5 bases for V and 2 bases for J; bases not matched to a gene: 5. The CDR3 is CSVRRQGTYNEQFF. The CDR3 nucleotides are TGCAGCGTTCGCAGACAGGGGACCTACAATGAGCAGTTCTTC.

This clonotype was seen at least ten times. The chain couples TRBV19 to TRBJ2-7, with 7 bases fitting TRBD1. The CDR3 contains 19 residues. J lost 2 bases, V lost 5 bases, and 21 bases had no gene match. CDR1 is LNHDA, CDR2 SQIVND, per germline (reference sequence). The CDR3 sequence is CASSPRGGETRTWTYEQYF. The CDR3 DNA reads as TGTGCCAGTAGTCCCCGAGGGGGCGAGACGAGAACCTGGACCTACGAGCAGTACTTC.

Remarks on this clonotype: One end of the junction does not line up with germline, which may come from a read error. J is TRBJ2-5 and V is TRBV25-1; 7 bases line up with TRBD1. The CDR3 loop spans 14 amino acids. CDR1 is MGHDK, CDR2 SYGVNS, per germline. The CDR3 DNA follows: TGTGCCAACAGTCCACTGACAGGGCTAGAGACCCAGTACTTC. Translating gives CANSPLTGLETQYF.

This clonotype was seen a handful of times. The J gene is TRBJ2-2, the V gene TRBV4-1; D unclear. CDR1 is MGHRA, CDR2 YSYEKL, per germline. The CDR3 runs to 15 residues. V shed 6 bases and J shed 0 bases, with 11 bases lying between them. The CDR3 region has the DNA TGCGCCAGCAGTCCGTCGAGCACGAACACCGGGGAGCTGTTTTTT. It translates to CASSPSSTNTGELFF.

V and J are TRBV27 and TRBJ2-2; TRBD2 matches 12 bases. V gave up 8 bases and J gave up 6 bases; unmatched junction bases: 13. Germline V gene data show CDR1 as MNHEY and CDR2 as SMNVEV (reference sequence). The CDR3 totals 17 residues. The CDR3 nucleotides read TGTGCCAGCTCTAGCTACTTACCTAGCGGGGGGGCCGGGGAGCTGTTTTTT. Translating it yields CASSSYLPSGGAGELFF.

A word on this clonotype: The junction differs from germline at one of its ends, possibly a read error. CDR3 sequence: CASSQRHRGGSALHF. The CDR3 DNA sequence: TGTGCCAGCAGCCAAAGGCACAGGGGCGGTTCAGCCCTCCACTTT. V usage is TRBV14 and J usage is TRBJ1-6, with TRBD1 matching 7 bases. The CDR3 contains 15 residues. CDR1 is SGHDN, CDR2 FVKESK, per germline.

The chain carries TRBV7-6 and TRBJ1-5; D not resolved. V was shortened by 2 bases and J by 7 bases, with 9 bases between the two germline ends. Germline V gives CDR1 SGHVS, CDR2 FNYEAQ. The length of the CDR3 is 13 residues. CDR3 bases: TGTGCCAGCAGCTTATATGAGGACCAGCCCCAGCATTTT. The encoded protein is CASSLYEDQPQHF. Variable domain in full (rest from reference TRBV7-6 and TRBJ1-5): GAGVSQSPRYKVTKRGQDVALRCDPISGHVSLYWYRQALGQGPEFLTYFNYEAQQDKSGLPNDRFSAERPEGSISTLTIQRTEQRDSAMYRCASSLYEDQPQHFGDGTRLSIL.

This clonotype has a handful of counts. The chain couples TRBV14 to TRBJ2-1; 8 bases line up with TRBD2. The CDR3 sequence is 15 residues long. CDR1 and CDR2 from the germline V gene are SGHDN and FVKESK. Trimming removed 3 bases from V and 7 bases from J; junction bases left unmatched: 8. CDR3 bases: TGTGCCAGCAGCCAGCGTCTAGCGGGCAGGAATGAGCAGTTCTTC. Its translation: CASSQRLAGRNEQFF.

The table lists this clonotype with many counts. The J gene is TRBJ1-1, the V gene TRBV7-2; TRBD1 is a possible D gene (5 bases). V was clipped by 5 bases and J by 7 bases, with 17 bases between them. Germline-derived CDR1 and CDR2 are SGHTA and FQGNSA. The CDR3 consists of 14 residues. CDR3: CASSPQAGLFEAFF. CDR3 sequence (DNA): TGTGCCAGCAGCCCTCAAGCAGGGCTATTTGAAGCTTTCTTT.

This clonotype was detected only a few times. The chain links TRBV7-3 to TRBJ2-7; either TRBD1 or TRBD2 may fit D (5 bases each). The CDR3 is 15 amino acids. Germline V gene sequence: CDR1 SGHTA, CDR2 FQGTGA. V lost 3 bases, J lost 2 bases, and 14 bases lay in between. The CDR3 region has the DNA TGTGCCAGCAGCTTCGGGGACCCACTAACCTACGAGCAGTACTTC. It translates to CASSFGDPLTYEQYF.

In its sample, this clonotype was seen many times. The chain links TRBV19 to TRBJ1-3; D not resolved. Trimming shortened V by 3 bases and J by 5 bases, and 8 bases separated the two germline ends. The CDR3 totals 13 residues. Germline-derived CDR1 and CDR2 are LNHDA and SQIVND (reference sequence). CDR3 sequence: CASSIRGRNTIYF. DNA of the CDR3: TGTGCCAGTAGTATCCGCGGCAGAAACACCATATATTTT. Full variable domain (outside the CDR3, taken from reference TRBV19 and TRBJ1-3): DGGITQSPKYLFRKEGQNVTLSCEQNLNHDAMYWYRQDPGQGLRLIYYSQIVNDFQKGDIAEGYSVSREKKESFPLTVTSAQKNPTAFYLCASSIRGRNTIYFGEGSWLTVV.

This clonotype has a handful of counts. The chain is built from TRBV4-1 and TRBJ2-1, with TRBD2 matching over 8 bases. CDR3 size: 16 residues. Germline lookup yields CDR1 MGHRA and CDR2 YSYEKL. V trimming: 1 base; J trimming: 9 bases; junction bases outside the gene matches: 11. The DNA for the CDR3 is TGCGCCAGCAGCCAAGGTTTAGGTCAGCGGGAGCTTGAGCAGTTCTTC. Translated, it gives CASSQGLGQRELEQFF.

This clonotype was counted ten times or more. CDR3 sequence: CASSDPTTDYTGELFF. CDR3 coding DNA: TGTGCCAGCAGTGATCCGACGACGGACTACACCGGGGAGCTGTTTTTT. V is TRBV2 and J is TRBJ2-2, with a tentative D call TRBD2 (5 bases). Trimming cost V 3 bases and J 3 bases, with 14 bases left between them. CDR1 SNHLY and CDR2 FYNNEI come from the germline V gene. The CDR3 is made up of 16 amino acids.

In this sample, this clonotype turned up many times. The rearrangement joins TRBV7-2 to TRBJ2-7; TRBD2 might be the D (6 bases). The V end lost 5 bases, the J end lost 6 bases, and 11 bases lay between the germline ends. CDR3 length: 12 residues. Per the germline V gene, CDR1 is SGHTA and CDR2 is FQGNSA. CDR3: CASSQRTTEQYF. In DNA, the CDR3 is TGTGCCAGCAGCCAAAGGACTACCGAGCAGTACTTC.

This clonotype appeared many times. The chain couples TRBV27 to TRBJ2-3, with D possibly matching TRBD2 (5 bases). CDR3 length: 15 amino acids. Trimming took 3 bases from V and 0 from J, leaving 10 bases between them. Germline V gives CDR1 MNHEY, CDR2 SMNVEV (reference sequence). In DNA, the CDR3 is TGTGCCAGCAGTTTGAGGGAGCGAAGCACAGATACGCAGTATTTT. Amino acids: CASSLRERSTDTQYF.

This clonotype was recorded at least ten times. The genes are TRBV20-1 and TRBJ2-7; D may be TRBD2 (6 bases). Trimming cost V 0 bases and J 4 bases, with 19 bases left between them. Germline-derived CDR1 and CDR2 are DFQATT and SNEGSKA (reference sequence). This CDR3 has 16 residues. The CDR3, as DNA: TGCAGTGCTAGAGACACAGCGGGTATAGTAGCGTACGAGCAGTACTTC. Its protein is CSARDTAGIVAYEQYF.

This clonotype was seen a few times. This chain uses TRBV15 with TRBJ1-1; D might be TRBD1 (6 bases). Deletions cut 5 bases from V and 10 bases from J, with 23 bases between. Germline CDR1 is LNHNV and CDR2 is YYDKDF (reference sequence). This CDR3 is 15 amino acids long. CDR3 sequence reads: CATSPGGRGTTSAFF. Here the CDR3 DNA reads TGTGCCACCAGCCCGGGAGGAAGGGGGACGACTTCAGCTTTCTTT. Using reference TRBV15 and TRBJ1-1 for the parts outside the CDR3, the full variable domain is DAMVIQNPRYQVTQFGKPVTLSCSQTLNHNVMYWYQQKSSQAPKLLFHYYDKDFNNEADTPDNFQSRRPNTSFCFLDIRSPGLGDTAMYLCATSPGGRGTTSAFFGQGTRLTVV.

This clonotype showed up many times. V is TRBV12-5 and J is TRBJ2-5; 7 bases are a match to TRBD1. Looked up from germline, CDR1 is LGHNT and CDR2 is FRNRAP. The V and J ends lost 10 bases and 3 bases, in that order; junction bases with no gene match: 2. CDR3 length: 11 residues. CDR3 residues: CATGTEETQYF. The CDR3 coding sequence is TGTGCTACCGGGACAGAAGAGACCCAGTACTTC.